Sequencing of this T cell receptor (beta chain) was carried out in a study of T cells in Graves' hyperthyroidism and ophthalmopathy. The CDR3 is 17 amino acids. Deletions cut 3 bases from V and 4 bases from J, with 19 bases between. The germline CDR1 and CDR2 sequences are SGHAT and FQDESV (reference sequence). This clonotype was seen ten or more times. RNA transcripts gave rise to amplified TCR beta CDR3 regions. The TCR CDR3 was amplified in a first-round RT-PCR using the HTBI primer set. TCRdb recomputed calls from the multiplex PCR reads with MiXCR, one row per CDR3 protein. The table shows hundreds of thousands of distinct CDR3 sequences, with 13% to 15% occurring only once.

The chain couples TRBV11-1 to TRBJ2-1, with D uncertain. This TCR was sampled from a woman aged 18-29 years with Graves' hyperthyroidism. What was sequenced was blood. The CDR3, as DNA: TGTGCCAGCAGCTTCTACATGGAACGACCCCGATACAATGAGCAGTTCTTC. This codes for CASSFYMERPRYNEQFF.